One and the same sample provided the 3 T cell receptor beta chains below, sequenced in a study of blood T cell repertoires in COVID-19. Here immunoSEQ multiplex PCR was the method, and the copy in TCRdb shows in-frame clones only, minus some. The sample gives about 310,000 clones, about 85% of which show up once; about 1.9% is in the top ten. Sequencing was performed on PBMCs or T cells enriched from blood (not recorded which). The origin of the receptors is a woman aged 25 to 45 who had been exposed to COVID-19.

CDR3 sequence reads: CASSQGGEGYTF. The CDR3 DNA reads TGTGCCAGCAGCCAAGGAGGAGAGGGCTACACCTTC. The chain employs TRBV3-1 (or the pseudogene TRBV3-2) and TRBJ1-2; no clear D. The germline gives CDR1 LGHDT, CDR2 YNNKEL (reference sequence). The length of the CDR3 is 12 residues. Trimming took off 1 base at V and 8 bases at J, with 8 bases between the two ends.

The chain joins TRBV5-1 to TRBJ2-1; a weak D match, TRBD2 (5 bases). From germline, CDR1 is SGHRS and CDR2 YFSETQ. This CDR3 contains 13 residues. Trimming removed 4 bases at V and 10 bases at J, with 15 bases between. CDR3 in DNA: TGCGCCAGCAGCCTAGTTACTAGGACCGAGCAGTTCTTC. Protein: CASSLVTRTEQFF. The variable domain in full, with the rest retrieved from reference TRBV5-1 and TRBJ2-1, is KAGVTQTPRYLIKTRGQQVTLSCSPISGHRSVSWYQQTPGQGLQFLFEYFSETQRNKGNFPGRFSGRQFSNSRSEMNVSTLELGDSALYLCASSLVTRTEQFFGPGTRLTVL.

This sequence joins TRBV7-2 and TRBJ1-5, with D possibly being TRBD1 (5 bases). Germline assignment: CDR1 SGHTA and CDR2 FQGNSA. V shed 2 bases and J shed 0 bases, with 8 bases lying between them. The CDR3 loop spans 15 amino acids. The CDR3 reads CASSLMQGSNQPQHF. The CDR3 DNA sequence: TGTGCCAGCAGCTTAATGCAGGGTAGCAATCAGCCCCAGCATTTT.